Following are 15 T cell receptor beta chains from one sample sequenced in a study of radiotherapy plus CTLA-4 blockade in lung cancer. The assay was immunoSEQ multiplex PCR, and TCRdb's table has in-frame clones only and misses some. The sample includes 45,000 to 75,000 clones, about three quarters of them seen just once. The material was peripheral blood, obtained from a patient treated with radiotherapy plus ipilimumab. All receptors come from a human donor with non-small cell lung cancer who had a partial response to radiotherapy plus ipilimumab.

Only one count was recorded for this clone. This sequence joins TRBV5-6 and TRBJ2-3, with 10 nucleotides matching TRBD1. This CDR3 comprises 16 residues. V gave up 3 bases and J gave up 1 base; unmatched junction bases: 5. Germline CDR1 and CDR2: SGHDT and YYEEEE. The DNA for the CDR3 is TGTGCCAGCAGCTACGGGGACAGGGGAGGCACAGATACGCAGTATTTT. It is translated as CASSYGDRGGTDTQYF.

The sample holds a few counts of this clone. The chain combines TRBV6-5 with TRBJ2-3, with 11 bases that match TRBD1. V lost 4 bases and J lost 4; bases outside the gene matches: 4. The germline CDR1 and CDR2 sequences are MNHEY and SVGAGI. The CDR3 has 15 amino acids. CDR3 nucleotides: TGTGCCAGCAGTTGGGACAGGGGGATCGCAGATACGCAGTATTTT. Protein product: CASSWDRGIADTQYF.

CDR3 region: CSVATGQETQYF. The CDR3 DNA reads TGCAGCGTCGCGACAGGACAAGAGACCCAGTACTTC. This chain connects TRBV29-1 to TRBJ2-5; a weak D match, TRBD1 (6 bases). V shed 6 bases and J shed 2 bases, with 10 bases lying between them. This CDR3 has 12 amino acids. Germline V gene sequence: CDR1 SQVTM, CDR2 ANQGSEA.

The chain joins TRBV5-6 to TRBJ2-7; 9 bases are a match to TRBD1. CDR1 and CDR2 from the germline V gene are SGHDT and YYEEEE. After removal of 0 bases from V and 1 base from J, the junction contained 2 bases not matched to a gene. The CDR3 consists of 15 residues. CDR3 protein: CASSLVGTGSYEQYF. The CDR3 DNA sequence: TGTGCCAGCAGCTTGGTTGGGACAGGGTCCTACGAGCAGTACTTC.

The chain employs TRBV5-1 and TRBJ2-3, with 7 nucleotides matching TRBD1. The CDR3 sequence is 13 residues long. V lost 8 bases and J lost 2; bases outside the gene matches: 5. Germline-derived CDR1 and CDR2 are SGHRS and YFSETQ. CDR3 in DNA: TGCGCCAGTACAGGGGTACTCACAGATACGCAGTATTTT. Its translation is CASTGVLTDTQYF.

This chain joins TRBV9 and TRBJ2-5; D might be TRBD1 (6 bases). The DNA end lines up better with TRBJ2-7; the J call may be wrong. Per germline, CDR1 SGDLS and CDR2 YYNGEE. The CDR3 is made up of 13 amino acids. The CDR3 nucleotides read TGTGCCAGCAGCCCCCAGGGGCGGTACGAGCAGTACTTC. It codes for CASSPQGRYEQYF.

CDR3 DNA sequence: TGTGCCACCAGCAGAGATCGGGGAGGGGGAGAGGGCTACACCTTC. Translated: CATSRDRGGGEGYTF. The rearrangement joins TRBV15 to TRBJ1-2; D possibly corresponds to TRBD1 (6 bases). This CDR3 is built from 15 residues. The ends were cut back, 0 bases at V and 8 bases at J, with 16 bases in the middle. Germline CDR1 is LNHNV and CDR2 is YYDKDF (reference sequence).

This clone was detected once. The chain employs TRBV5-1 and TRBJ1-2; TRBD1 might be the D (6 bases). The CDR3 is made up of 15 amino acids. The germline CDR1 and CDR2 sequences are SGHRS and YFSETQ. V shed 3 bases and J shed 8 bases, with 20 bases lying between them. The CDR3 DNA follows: TGCGCCAGCAGCTCCGAGGGACACGGCTCAGGAGGCTACACCTTC. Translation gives CASSSEGHGSGGYTF.

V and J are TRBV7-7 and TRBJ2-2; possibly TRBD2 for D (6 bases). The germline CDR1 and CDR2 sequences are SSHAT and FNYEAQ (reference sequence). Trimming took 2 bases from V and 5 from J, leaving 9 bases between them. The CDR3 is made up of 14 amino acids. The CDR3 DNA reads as TGTGCCAGCAGCTTACTGGGGGGAACCGGGGAGCTGTTTTTT. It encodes CASSLLGGTGELFF.

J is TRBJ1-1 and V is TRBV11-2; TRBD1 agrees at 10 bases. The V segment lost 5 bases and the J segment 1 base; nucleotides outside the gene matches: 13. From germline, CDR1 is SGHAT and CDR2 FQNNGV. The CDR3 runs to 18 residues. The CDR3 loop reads CASSTPRQGATRNTEAFF. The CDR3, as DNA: TGTGCCAGCAGCACACCAAGACAGGGGGCTACACGGAACACTGAAGCTTTCTTT.

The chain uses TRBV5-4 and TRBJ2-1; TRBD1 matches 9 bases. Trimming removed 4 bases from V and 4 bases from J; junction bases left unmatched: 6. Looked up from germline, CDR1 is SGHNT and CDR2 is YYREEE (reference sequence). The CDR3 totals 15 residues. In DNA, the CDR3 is TGTGCCAGCAGCCTGACAGGGGGAAAATACAATGAGCAGTTCTTC. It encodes CASSLTGGKYNEQFF.

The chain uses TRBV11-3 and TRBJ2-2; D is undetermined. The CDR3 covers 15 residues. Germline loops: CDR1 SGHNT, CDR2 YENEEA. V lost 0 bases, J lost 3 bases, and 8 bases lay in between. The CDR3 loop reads CASSLDGSYTGELFF. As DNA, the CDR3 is TGTGCCAGCAGCTTAGACGGGTCTTACACCGGGGAGCTGTTTTTT.

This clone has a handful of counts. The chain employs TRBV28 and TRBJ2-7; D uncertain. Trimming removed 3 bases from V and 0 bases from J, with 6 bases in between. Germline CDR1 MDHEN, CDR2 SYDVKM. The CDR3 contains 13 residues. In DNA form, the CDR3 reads TGTGCCAGCAGTTTCGGGTCCTCCTACGAGCAGTACTTC. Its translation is CASSFGSSYEQYF.

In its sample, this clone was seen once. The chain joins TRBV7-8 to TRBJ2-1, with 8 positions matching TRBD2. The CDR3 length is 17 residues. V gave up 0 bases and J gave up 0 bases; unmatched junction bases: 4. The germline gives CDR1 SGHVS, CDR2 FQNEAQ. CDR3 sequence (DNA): TGTGCCAGCAGCTTAGCCAGCGGGGGATTCTCCTACAATGAGCAGTTCTTC. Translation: CASSLASGGFSYNEQFF.

CDR3 sequence (DNA): TGTGCCTGGAGTAGCGGACAGGGTAATGAAAAACTGTTTTTT. Translation: CAWSSGQGNEKLFF. This chain uses TRBV30 with TRBJ1-4; 8 positions agree with TRBD1. Per germline, CDR1 GTSNPN and CDR2 SVGIG (reference sequence). With V trimmed by 2 bases and J by 4 bases, 3 bases remained unmatched. There are 14 residues in the CDR3.